Given below is one T cell receptor (beta chain) in context. Its antigen remains unidentified. No base quality values were provided; no much bigger clone lies one nucleotide off. These data are taken from a study of cytomegalovirus exposure and HLA in healthy donors (TCRdb year 2017). Some background on the complete study: According to an earlier analysis of a few hundred of the donors, about 179 million T cells yielded 100 million or so unique TCR beta sequences and around 280 Gb of sequence data. Among a few hundred genotyped donors of the cohort, an average of around 240,000 unique TCR beta nucleotide sequences were sequenced per donor, 15% to 20% of them non-productive. Alongside the repertoire data, information on donor age, sex, ethnicity and CMV serostatus was compiled. Typing coverage differed by locus: A, B, C, DRB1 and DQB1 were typed in about 629-630 donors, DQA1 in about 550, DPA1 in over 600, and DPB1 in approximately 450. Rather than drawing on any new phenotypic data, the later analysis identified candidate immune exposures from TCR beta sequences and the way those sequences occurred across donors. In a later analysis, previously published TCR beta repertoires from 550 to 750 donors were re-analyzed and high-resolution HLA genotyping was added so that TCR occurrence patterns could be studied. All discovery cohort repertoires had been generated using a single sequencing platform. The T cell repertoires of around 670 subjects were profiled by immunosequencing and related to cytomegalovirus serostatus. To predict cytomegalovirus infection status, the study combined high-throughput TCR immunosequencing, statistical association of individual TCRs with disease status, and machine learning. A later genetic analysis used genome-wide SNP genotypes for about 65% of the roughly 700 donors, treating that subset as a discovery cohort. Among the 398 genotyped donors, approximately 77% belonged to the genetic ancestry cluster associated with self-reported Caucasian donors. The study aimed to test whether cataloging public T cell receptors could reveal signatures of past pathogen exposure. Class I and class II HLA loci were covered by the typing at four-digit resolution. An earlier analysis of roughly 580 of the donors used high-throughput TCR beta sequencing to judge whether each TCR beta V gene segment behaved as functional or pseudogenic. Roughly 5 DR-DQ haplotypes were treated as single units for association and clustering because of strong linkage in the cohort. Besides the first cohort of approximately 710 subjects, a separate validation cohort made up of about 120 different subjects was used. Around 330 gigabases of sequencing data and around 85 million unique TCR sequences made up an early release that covered 640 HLA-typed donors.

Library preparation was by the immunoSEQ multiplex PCR assay. For the multiplex PCR, a mixture combining 60 forward primers for TCR Vbeta segments and 13 reverse primers for TCR Jbeta segments was used. Amplification of the CDR3 region of rearranged TCR beta genes was performed with a multiplex PCR assay on genomic DNA. On the Illumina HiSeq System, the amplified TCR beta libraries were sequenced as 87-base-pair reads. Per the original workflow: A later analysis counted about 80 million unique TCR beta chains across the 550 to 800 repertoires, and 10 million to 12 million of these chains were shared by at least two donors. To remove PCR and sequencing errors, raw reads were error-corrected and collapsed into unique sequences using a nearest-neighbor algorithm that merged closely related sequences. CDR3 sequences were aligned to IMGT reference sequences to assign V, D and J gene segments. For a sequence to be retained, a match of at least six nucleotides to both a V gene segment and a J gene segment was required. A rearrangement counted as productive if the CDR3 had no stop codons and remained in frame with V and J, and every other rearrangement counted as non-productive. Following IMGT convention, CDR3 was defined as the stretch from the second conserved V-encoded cysteine up to the conserved J-encoded phenylalanine. The earlier analysis of about 610 of the donors excluded any sequence lacking an unambiguous match to a single V gene segment. In an earlier analysis of approximately 590 of the donors, a V segment was called functional when productive rearrangements were above 56.7%, and segregating when the standard deviation between donors exceeded 5%. To diagnose cytomegalovirus status from the catalog of TCR beta chain sequences, a statistical classification framework was built. V and J gene assignment, in a later analysis, came from comparing TCR nucleotide sequences with IMGT/GENE-DB human TR gene sequences. Using the TCRdist pipeline, a later analysis assigned CDR3 sequences along with most-parsimonious VDJ recombination scenarios. In a later analysis, each TCR beta chain was defined by its CDR3 amino acid sequence together with its V-gene family, and reads lacking a unique V-gene family were excluded. A later analysis removed several hundred highly shared, low-generation-probability nucleotide sequences to deal with suspected cross-contamination and a sequencing artifact. A later analysis calculated a clonal expansion index for each public chain from normalized within-repertoire ranks of inferred template counts. In a later analysis, generation probabilities were computed with a VDJ recombination model fitted to out-of-frame rearrangements, and the resulting probabilities were checked against IGoR. In a later analysis, hypergeometric tests were used to score TCR-TCR, TCR-HLA and TCR-CMV co-occurrence, with a repertoire-size bias correction applied to TCR pairs. In a later analysis, false discovery rates were estimated by permuting HLA or CMV assignments 20 times. In a later analysis, co-occurring TCRs were grouped using DBSCAN, with TCRdist sequence similarity added in when clustering inside HLA-allele-positive subsets. Co-occurrence clustering excluded repertoires with fewer than 30,000 or more than 120,000 public chains, plus five with anomalous nucleotide sharing. This is the immuneACCESS table as TCRdb keeps it, with only in-frame sequences that have V and J called. A part of the clones is gone; compared with another copy, unresolved V genes explain less than half, and the rest is unexplained. D and trimming come from the DNA, and the V and J calls and clone size come from that table. The sample table holds 170,000 or so clones, of which 70% to 80% were seen once. The ten biggest clones cover under 2.5% of the sample.

The investigation overall reported the following: A later analysis found that HLA-associated TCR beta chains were more clonally expanded and had lower generation probabilities than equally common non-associated chains. Compared with the approximately 600-donor mean, donors in an Asian-associated ancestry cluster had fewer N-insertions in productive TCRs, according to a later genetic analysis. Sequencing depth was assumed to be roughly uniform across donors in the presence/absence analyses, though that assumption may not hold. In a later genetic analysis, a missense DCLRE1C variant was associated with V-gene and J-gene trimming of TCR beta chains, and the association was replicated in an independent cohort. An earlier analysis of approximately 570 of the donors showed that most TCR beta V segments appeared in productive rearrangements either about 87% or about 30% of the time, which broadly matched IMGT annotations. In a later analysis, TCR association rates were found to vary across HLA loci, with the most associated TCRs seen for DRB1 alleles and the fewest for HLA-C alleles. A further reported finding was that TCR beta sequences accurately predicted the HLA-A and HLA-B alleles for most subjects in the first cohort. Several of the top co-occurrence clusters appeared to be linked to parvovirus B19, influenza, CMV and Epstein-Barr virus, according to a later analysis. The classifier was reported to diagnose cytomegalovirus status with high specificity and sensitivity in both the original cohort and the validation cohort. Assigning TCR associations to individual alleles was difficult when HLA alleles, especially DR and DQ, strongly co-occurred. In the study, some 160 TCR beta chains were listed as associated with cytomegalovirus. Some IMGT-functional V segments, including TRBV6-2 and TRBV6-3, could not be distinguished by the 87-base-pair reads and were therefore excluded. Because counts were too low, fewer than 20 rarely observed V segments, including chromosome 9 orphons, were excluded from the earlier analysis of 587 of the donors. According to the authors, the approach could potentially be generalized to other disease states and immunological phenotypes. A later analysis found that most CMV-associated TCR beta chains appeared HLA-restricted, with HLA associations seemingly driven largely by CMV exposure. Specific HLA alleles were associated with roughly 16,000 TCR beta sequences at a false discovery rate of 0.05 in a later analysis. Most TCR sequences were observed very rarely across donors, whereas some public TCRs were present in many individuals. A cluster of highly shared sequence variants was judged likely to represent a technical artifact of the sequencing pipeline. Correlated functional status among segregating V segments might reflect linkage disequilibrium, but an unknown experimental factor could not be ruled out. Only TCR beta chains were sequenced in this cohort, and the absence of alpha or paired-chain data limited detectable features. CMV serostatus was the only immune exposure information available for the cohort. A few of the identified cytomegalovirus-associated TCR beta chains were confirmed in vitro to be specific for cytomegalovirus antigens. Because HLA typing was unavailable for some donors at each locus, only the typed subset was used in association tests.

The germline V gene specifies SGHVS as CDR1 and FNYEAQ as CDR2. The CDR3 measures 15 amino acids from cysteine to phenylalanine. CDR3 DNA is the only sequence kept; it has 45 bases, read in frame from the first base. Trimming removed 5 bases from V and 5 bases from J; the gene matches leave 8 bases unexplained. In total, about 650 healthy bone marrow donors made up the cohort. At the time of sampling, every cohort member was nominally healthy, though immune exposures that went unrecorded were likely present. The donor was CMV seronegative and belonged to the group of 320 or so seronegative cohort members. A peripheral blood sample was provided by each donor, and peripheral blood mononuclear cells were used for TCR beta sequencing. Genomic DNA was extracted from the blood cell samples with the Qiagen DNeasy Blood Extraction Kit.

The receptor was derived from a man aged 60-69 years in good health and CMV-seronegative. In this chain, TRBV7-6 is recombined with TRBJ1-5, with 8 junctional bases fitting TRBD1. Sample: PBMCs. The nucleotide sequence reads as follows: TGTGCCAGCAGCAAGACAGGGGTGGGGGATCAGCCCCAGCATTTT. Translated, it reads CASSKTGVGDQPQHF.